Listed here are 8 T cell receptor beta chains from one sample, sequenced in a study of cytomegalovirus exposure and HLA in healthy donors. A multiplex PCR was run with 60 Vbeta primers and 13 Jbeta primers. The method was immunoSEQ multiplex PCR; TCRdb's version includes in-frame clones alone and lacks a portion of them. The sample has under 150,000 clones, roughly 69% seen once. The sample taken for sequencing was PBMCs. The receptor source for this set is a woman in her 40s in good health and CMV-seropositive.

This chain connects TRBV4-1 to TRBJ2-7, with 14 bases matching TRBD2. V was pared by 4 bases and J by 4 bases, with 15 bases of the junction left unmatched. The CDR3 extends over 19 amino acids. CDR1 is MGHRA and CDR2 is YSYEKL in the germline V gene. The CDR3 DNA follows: TGCGCCAGCAGCCCACGACCCCTCGGACTAGCGGGAGGCCGGTACGAGCAGTACTTC. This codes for CASSPRPLGLAGGRYEQYF.

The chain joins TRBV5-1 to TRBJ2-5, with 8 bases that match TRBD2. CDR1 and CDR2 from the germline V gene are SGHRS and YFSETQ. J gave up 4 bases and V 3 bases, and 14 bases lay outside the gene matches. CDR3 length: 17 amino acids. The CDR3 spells CASSSPIGLAARETQYF. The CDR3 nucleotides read TGCGCCAGCAGCTCTCCCATCGGACTAGCTGCACGAGAGACCCAGTACTTC.

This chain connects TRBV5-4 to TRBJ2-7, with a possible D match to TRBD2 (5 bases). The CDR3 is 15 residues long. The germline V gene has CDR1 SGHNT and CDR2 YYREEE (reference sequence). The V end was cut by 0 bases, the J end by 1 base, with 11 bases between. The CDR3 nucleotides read TGTGCCAGCAGCTTGGGAGGGCTCAGTTCCTACGAGCAGTACTTC. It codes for CASSLGGLSSYEQYF.

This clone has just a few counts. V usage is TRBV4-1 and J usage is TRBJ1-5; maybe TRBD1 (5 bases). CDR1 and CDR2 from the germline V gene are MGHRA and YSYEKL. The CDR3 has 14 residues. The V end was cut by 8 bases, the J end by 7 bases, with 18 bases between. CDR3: CASSLLGGGQPQHF. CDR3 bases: TGCGCCAGCTCCCTACTCGGCGGGGGGCAGCCCCAGCATTTT.

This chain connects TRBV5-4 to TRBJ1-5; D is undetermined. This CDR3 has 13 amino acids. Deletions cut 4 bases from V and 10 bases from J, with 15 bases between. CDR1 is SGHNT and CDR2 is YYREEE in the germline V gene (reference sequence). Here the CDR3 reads CASSAEIEDPQHF. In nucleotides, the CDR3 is TGTGCCAGCAGCGCCGAGATAGAGGATCCCCAGCATTTT.

The CDR3 loop reads CASSFGGSSYNEQFF. DNA for the CDR3: TGTGCCAGCAGTTTTGGCGGGAGTTCCTACAATGAGCAGTTCTTC. The rearrangement uses TRBV28 and TRBJ2-1; 7 nucleotides match TRBD2. Germline trimming cut 3 bases from V and 1 base from J; bases unmatched to any gene: 3. Germline values: CDR1 MDHEN, CDR2 SYDVKM. This CDR3 comprises 15 residues.

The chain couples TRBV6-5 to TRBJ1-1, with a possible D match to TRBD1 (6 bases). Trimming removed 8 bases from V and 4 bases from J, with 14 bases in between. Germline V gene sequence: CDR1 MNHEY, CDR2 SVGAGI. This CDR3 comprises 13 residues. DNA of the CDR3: TGTGCCAGCGGACGGACAGTTCGCACTGAAGCTTTCTTT. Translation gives CASGRTVRTEAFF.

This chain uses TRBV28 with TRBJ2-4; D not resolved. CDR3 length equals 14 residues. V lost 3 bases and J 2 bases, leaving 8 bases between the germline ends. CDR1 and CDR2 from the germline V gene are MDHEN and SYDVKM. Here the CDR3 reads CASSLRYTKNIQYF. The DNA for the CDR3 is TGTGCCAGCAGTTTGAGGTACACCAAAAACATTCAGTACTTC.